This T cell receptor (beta chain) comes out of a study of beta chain features in type 1 diabetes. Comments on this clone: Its specificity is not known.

Overall study findings and caveats: The question of HLA type influencing TCRB rearrangement was one that remained unresolved here. Moderately but significantly shorter TCRB CDR3s were found in Type 1 diabetes patients in all four CD4+ subsets.

As every portion of the isolated RNA was reverse transcribed, the sequencing read expressed TCRB transcripts. Sequencing used immunoSEQ multiplex PCR; TCRdb keeps in-frame clones, though not all of them. The data show some 400,000 clones, with around 15% seen just once and under 0.02% held by the top ten. Germline V gives CDR1 MDHEN, CDR2 SYDVKM. Trimming at V came to 6 bases and at J to 8 bases, leaving 10 bases not matched to a gene. There are 14 residues in the CDR3. The TCR comes from a woman aged 18-30 years in good health. The J gene is TRBJ1-2, the V gene TRBV28, with 9 bases matching TRBD1. The sequenced sample consisted of naive CD4+ T cells from blood. The CDR3, as DNA: TGTGCCAGCAGACCCGGGGGACAGGGTGGGGGCTACACCTTC. Amino acid sequence: CASRPGGQGGGYTF.